This T cell receptor (beta chain) was recovered during a study of T-cell reconstitution after alpha-beta-depleted transplantation in children. Unique molecular identifiers tagged the TCRbeta library. TCRdb reprocessed the PCR reads with MiXCR, giving one entry per CDR3 protein. The table shows just under 550,000 distinct CDR3 sequences, with around 20% occurring only once. Germline assignment: CDR1 MGHRA and CDR2 YSYEKL. V shed 0 bases and J shed 5 bases, with 13 bases lying between them. CDR3 size: 16 residues. The V gene is TRBV4-1, the J gene TRBJ2-2, with D perhaps being TRBD1 or TRBD2 (5 bases each). The sample in question was PBMCs from the stem cell graft donor, obtained from the stem cell graft. The clonotype originates from a human donor who donated a stem cell graft to a child with acute lymphoblastic leukemia. The CDR3 is CASSQDYGARTGELFF. The CDR3 DNA reads as TGCGCCAGCAGCCAAGATTACGGGGCAAGGACCGGGGAGCTGTTTTTT.